This T cell receptor beta chain was sequenced for a study of response to subunit inactivated influenza vaccine (dated by TCRdb to 2017 to 2018). At the level of the whole study: The study used deep quantitative T cell receptor repertoire profiling to track responses to a trivalent subunit inactivated influenza vaccine. Results and caveats for the whole study, not just this receptor: It was suggested by the authors that each seasonal influenza vaccination may recruit only a limited number of new T cells.

As to this clonotype: This clone's antigen is unknown. Per-base quality was not reported, and no clone a single base away is much larger than it.

As encoded in the germline V gene (reference sequence), CDR1 is DFQATT while CDR2 is SNEGSKA. The cysteine opens and the phenylalanine closes a CDR3 of 15 amino acids. Kept here is only the CDR3 DNA, which spans 45 bases and is read in frame from base 1. At the junction V is shortened by 0 bases and J by 2 bases; bases outside the gene matches: 7. Library construction relied on RT-PCR. The data were produced on an Illumina HiSeq 2500. TCRdb reworked the public reads: Q25 trimming with fastp, MiXCR clone assembly, productive beta chains retained. Each CDR3 protein gets just one entry, which takes the most common genes and DNA from the rows behind it. This sample has 300,000 to 350,000 distinct CDR3 sequences in its table, and just over 20% of those were observed once. 10% of the sample goes to the ten largest clones.

The sequence was collected from a man in his fifties or sixties who received an inactivated influenza vaccine. Donor details come from another sample of the same person, matched by shared clones. The V gene is TRBV20-1 and the J gene is TRBJ2-7; 7 bases in between match TRBD2. The sequenced sample was PBMCs from blood, obtained 21 months after vaccination. The CDR3 is CSARDRGDAPYEQYF. The DNA sequence is TGCAGTGCTAGAGATCGGGGGGACGCGCCCTACGAGCAGTACTTC.